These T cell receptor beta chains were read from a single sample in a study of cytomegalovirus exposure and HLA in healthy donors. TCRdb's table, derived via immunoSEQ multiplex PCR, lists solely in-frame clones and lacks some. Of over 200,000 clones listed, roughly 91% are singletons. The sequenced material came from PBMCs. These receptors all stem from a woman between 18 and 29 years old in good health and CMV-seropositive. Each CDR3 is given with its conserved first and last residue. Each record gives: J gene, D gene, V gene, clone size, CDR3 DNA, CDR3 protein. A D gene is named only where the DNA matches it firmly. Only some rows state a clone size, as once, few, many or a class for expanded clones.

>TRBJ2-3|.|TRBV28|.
TGTGCCAGCAGTTTCCACGAGGGGGAGGGCCGTATCGCGCAGTATTTT
CASSFHEGEGRIAQYF
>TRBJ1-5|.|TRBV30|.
TGTGCCTGGAGTAACAGTAGCAATCAGCCCCAGCATTTT
CAWSNSSNQPQHF
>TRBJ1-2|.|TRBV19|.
TGTGCCAGTAGTCCACAGGGCTATGGCTACACCTTC
CASSPQGYGYTF
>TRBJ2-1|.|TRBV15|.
TGTGCCACCAGCACCAGACGGGGGTCCTACAATGAGCAGTTCTTC
CATSTRRGSYNEQFF
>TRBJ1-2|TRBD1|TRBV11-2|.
TGTGCCAGCAGCGACCCCAGGGGGCGCAGGGGGGTGGGCTATGGCTACACCTTC
CASSDPRGRRGVGYGYTF
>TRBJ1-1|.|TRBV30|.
TGTGCCTGGAGTGTACAGACTGAAGCTTTCTTT
CAWSVQTEAFF
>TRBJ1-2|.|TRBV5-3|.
TGTGCCAGAAGCTTGAGTACAGGTAACCTCTATGGCTACACCTTC
CARSLSTGNLYGYTF
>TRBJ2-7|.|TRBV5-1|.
TGCGCCAGCAGTGATGCCGAGGACGAGCAGTACTTC
CASSDAEDEQYF
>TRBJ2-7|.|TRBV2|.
TGTGCCAGCACCATCCCGGTCGGGGGAGGCAGCTACGAGCAGTACTTC
CASTIPVGGGSYEQYF
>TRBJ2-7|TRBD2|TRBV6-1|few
TGTGCCAGCAGTGAAGCGACTAGCGGCTCCTACGAGCAGTACTTC
CASSEATSGSYEQYF
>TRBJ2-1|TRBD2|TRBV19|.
TGTGCCAGTAGACAAGCCGGGACTAGCGGGAAACATGAGCAGTTCTTC
CASRQAGTSGKHEQFF
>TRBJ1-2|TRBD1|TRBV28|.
TGTGCCAGCAGCCTGGACTTCAAAGACAGGGTTAGCTATGGCTACACCTTC
CASSLDFKDRVSYGYTF
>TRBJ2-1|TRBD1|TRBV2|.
TGTGCCAGCAGTCGGGACAGCCTAGGGAATGAGCAGTTCTTC
CASSRDSLGNEQFF
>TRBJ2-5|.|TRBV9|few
TGTGCCAGCAGCGTGGGCTCCTGGGCTAGCCGACCCTGGGAGACCCAGTACTTC
CASSVGSWASRPWETQYF
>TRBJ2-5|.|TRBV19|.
TGTGCCAGTAGGCGAGGTATTACGGAGACCCAGTACTTC
CASRRGITETQYF
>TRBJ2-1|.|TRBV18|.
TGTGCCAGCTCACGGGAGGCCGCAAATGAGCAGTTCTTC
CASSREAANEQFF
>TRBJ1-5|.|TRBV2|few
TGTGCCAGCAGTGAAAGGTGGGGAGCGGGCAATCAGCCCCAGCATTTT
CASSERWGAGNQPQHF
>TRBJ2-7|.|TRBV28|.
TGTGCCAGCAGAATTGGGCCGGGAGCTGGGTACGAGCAGTACTTC
CASRIGPGAGYEQYF
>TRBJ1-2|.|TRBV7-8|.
TGTGCCAGCAGCTTAGCGCAGGGGCCTTCTGGCTACACCTTC
CASSLAQGPSGYTF
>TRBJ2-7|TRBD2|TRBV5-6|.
TGTGCCAGCAGCTTGGGACTAGCGGGAGGTGGGTTCGAGCAGTACTTC
CASSLGLAGGGFEQYF
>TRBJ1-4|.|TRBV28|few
TGTGCCAGCAGTTTGGCCCGGGACAACAAACTGTTTTTT
CASSLARDNKLFF
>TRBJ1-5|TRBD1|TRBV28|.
TGTGCCAGCAGTCCATCACAGGGGGCGCGTAATCAGCCCCAGCATTTT
CASSPSQGARNQPQHF
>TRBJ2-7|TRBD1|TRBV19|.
TGTGCCAGTAGTATGGGACAGAGAACCTACGAGCAGTACTTC
CASSMGQRTYEQYF
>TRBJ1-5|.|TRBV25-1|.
TGTGCCAGCAGTAGACAGGGCAATCAGCCCCAGCATTTT
CASSRQGNQPQHF
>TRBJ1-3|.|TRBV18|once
TGTGCCAGCTTCGGAGGGGGAAACACCATATATTTT
CASFGGGNTIYF
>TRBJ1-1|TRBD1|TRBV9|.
TGTGCCAGCAGCCTCCGGACAGGGACTGAGAACACTGAAGCTTTCTTT
CASSLRTGTENTEAFF
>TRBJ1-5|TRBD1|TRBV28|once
TGTGCCAGCAGTGGCCGGGACAGGGGGCGCGGGAGCAATCAGCCCCAGCATTTT
CASSGRDRGRGSNQPQHF
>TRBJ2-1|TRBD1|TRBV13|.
TGTGCCAGCAGCTTAGGCCCGACAGGGGGCTACAATGAGCAGTTCTTC
CASSLGPTGGYNEQFF
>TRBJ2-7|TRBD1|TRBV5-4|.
TGTGCCAGCAGCTGGACAGGGGGATACGAGCAGTACTTC
CASSWTGGYEQYF
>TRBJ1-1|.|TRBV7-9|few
TGTGCCAGCAGCAGCGGGCTCCTCGAAGCTTTCTTT
CASSSGLLEAFF
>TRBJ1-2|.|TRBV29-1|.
TGCAGCGTTGAAGATAAGGGGTCGTACTATGGCTACACCTTC
CSVEDKGSYYGYTF
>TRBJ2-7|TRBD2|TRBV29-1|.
TGCAGCGTTGAATTAATTCCCCGGGAGGAACCCTACGAGCAGTACTTC
CSVELIPREEPYEQYF
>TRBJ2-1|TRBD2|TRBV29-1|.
TGCAGCGTTGAAGATCTAGCGGGGAGGGGGGTCTATGAGCAGTTCTTC
CSVEDLAGRGVYEQFF
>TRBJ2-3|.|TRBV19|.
TGTGCCAGTAGTAGGTGGGAAGGGGACACAGATACGCAGTATTTT
CASSRWEGDTDTQYF
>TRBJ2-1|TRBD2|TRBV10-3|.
TGTGCCATCAGGGGGGCTAGCGGGAGAGAGGGGTATGAGCAGTTCTTC
CAIRGASGREGYEQFF
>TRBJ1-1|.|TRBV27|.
TGTGCCAGTCGGAGGTCAGGGGACGGAAACACTGAAGCTTTCTTT
CASRRSGDGNTEAFF
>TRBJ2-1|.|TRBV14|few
TGTGCCAGCAGCCGAGCGACTAGAGACAATGAGCAGTTCTTC
CASSRATRDNEQFF
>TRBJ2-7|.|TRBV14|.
TGTGCCAGCAGCCCGGTCCATACCTACGAGCAGTACTTC
CASSPVHTYEQYF
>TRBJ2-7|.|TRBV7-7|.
TGTGCTAGCAGCCAAGACAGGTTCTCCTACGAGCAGTACTTC
CASSQDRFSYEQYF
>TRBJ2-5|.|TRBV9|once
TGTGCCAGCAGCGCAAACACGGACAACCTTCAAGAGACCCAGTACTTC
CASSANTDNLQETQYF
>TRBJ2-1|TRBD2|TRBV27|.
TGTGCCAGCAGTTTGACTAGCGGGAATCTCAATGAGCAGTTCTTC
CASSLTSGNLNEQFF
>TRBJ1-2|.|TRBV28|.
TGTGCCAGCAGTTTAGGGGGCGAGAACTATGGCTACACCTTC
CASSLGGENYGYTF